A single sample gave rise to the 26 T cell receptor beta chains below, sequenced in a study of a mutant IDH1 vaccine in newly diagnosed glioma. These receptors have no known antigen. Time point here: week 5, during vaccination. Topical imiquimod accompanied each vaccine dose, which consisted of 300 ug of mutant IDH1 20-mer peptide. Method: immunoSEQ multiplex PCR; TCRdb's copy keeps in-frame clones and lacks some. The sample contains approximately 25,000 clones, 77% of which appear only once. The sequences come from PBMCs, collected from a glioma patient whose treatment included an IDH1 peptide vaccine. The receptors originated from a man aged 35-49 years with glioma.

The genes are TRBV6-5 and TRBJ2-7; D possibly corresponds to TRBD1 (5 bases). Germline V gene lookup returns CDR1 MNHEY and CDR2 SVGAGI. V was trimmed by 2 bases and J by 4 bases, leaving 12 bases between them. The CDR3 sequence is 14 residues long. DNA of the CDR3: TGTGCCAGCAGTTACCGTCCTCAGGGATACGAGCAGTACTTC. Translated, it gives CASSYRPQGYEQYF.

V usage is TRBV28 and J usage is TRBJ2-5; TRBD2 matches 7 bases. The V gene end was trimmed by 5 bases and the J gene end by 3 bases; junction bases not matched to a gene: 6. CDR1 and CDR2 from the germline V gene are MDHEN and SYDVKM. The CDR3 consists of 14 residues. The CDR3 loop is CASSISGNKETQYF. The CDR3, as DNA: TGTGCCAGCAGTATAAGCGGGAATAAAGAGACCCAGTACTTC.

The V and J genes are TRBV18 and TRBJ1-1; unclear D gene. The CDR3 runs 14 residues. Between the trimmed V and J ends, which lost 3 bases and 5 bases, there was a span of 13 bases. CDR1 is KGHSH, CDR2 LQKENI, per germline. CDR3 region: CASSPGPLPTEAFF. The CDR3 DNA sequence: TGTGCCAGCTCACCGGGTCCCTTACCGACTGAAGCTTTCTTT.

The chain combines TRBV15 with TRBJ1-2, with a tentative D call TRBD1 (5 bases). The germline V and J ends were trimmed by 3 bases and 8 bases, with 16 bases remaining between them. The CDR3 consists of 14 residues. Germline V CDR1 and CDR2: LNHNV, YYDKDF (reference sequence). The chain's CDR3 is CATSRGGDSAGYTF. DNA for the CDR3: TGTGCCACCAGCAGGGGGGGGGATTCGGCCGGCTACACCTTC.

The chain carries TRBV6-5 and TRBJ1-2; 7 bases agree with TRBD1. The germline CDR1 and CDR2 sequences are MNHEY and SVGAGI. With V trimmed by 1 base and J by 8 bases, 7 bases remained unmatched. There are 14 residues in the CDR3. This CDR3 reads CASSYYSDRQGYTF. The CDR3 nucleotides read TGTGCCAGCAGTTACTACTCGGACAGGCAAGGCTACACCTTC.

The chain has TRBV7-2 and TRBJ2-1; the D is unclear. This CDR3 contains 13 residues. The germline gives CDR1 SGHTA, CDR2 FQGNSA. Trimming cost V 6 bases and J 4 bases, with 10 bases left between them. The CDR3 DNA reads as TGTGCCAGCAGACTTGACCAATACAATGAGCAGTTCTTC. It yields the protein CASRLDQYNEQFF.

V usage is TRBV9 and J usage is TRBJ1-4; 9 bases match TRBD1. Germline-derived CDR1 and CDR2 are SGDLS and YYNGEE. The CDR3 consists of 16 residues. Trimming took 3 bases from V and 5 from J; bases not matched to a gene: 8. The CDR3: CASSALVGTGNEKLFF. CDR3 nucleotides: TGTGCCAGCAGCGCCCTGGTCGGGACAGGGAATGAAAAACTGTTTTTT. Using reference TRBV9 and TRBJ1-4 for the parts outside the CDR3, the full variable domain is DSGVTQTPKHLITATGQRVTLRCSPRSGDLSVYWYQQSLDQGLQFLIQYYNGEERAKGNILERFSAQQFPDLHSELNLSSLELGDSALYFCASSALVGTGNEKLFFGSGTQLSVL.

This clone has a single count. CDR3 loop: CASSYGFPSNTGELFF. Here the CDR3 DNA reads TGTGCCAGCAGTTACGGTTTCCCGTCCAACACCGGGGAGCTGTTTTTT. The J gene is TRBJ2-2, the V gene TRBV6-5, with D uncertain. CDR1 and CDR2 from the germline V gene are MNHEY and SVGAGI. Trimming stripped 2 bases from V and 2 bases from J, with 12 bases between. CDR3 length: 16 residues.

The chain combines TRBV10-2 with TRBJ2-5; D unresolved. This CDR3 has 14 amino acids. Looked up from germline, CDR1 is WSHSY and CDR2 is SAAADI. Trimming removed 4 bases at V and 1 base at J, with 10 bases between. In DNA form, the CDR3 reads TGCGCCAGCAGTGTGGTCGGGTCCCAAGAGACCCAGTACTTC. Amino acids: CASSVVGSQETQYF.

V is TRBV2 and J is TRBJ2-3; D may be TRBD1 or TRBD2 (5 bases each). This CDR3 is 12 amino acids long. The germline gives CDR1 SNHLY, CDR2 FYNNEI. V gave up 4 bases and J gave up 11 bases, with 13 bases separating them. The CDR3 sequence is CASSVGSRGQYF. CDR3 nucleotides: TGTGCCAGCAGTGTTGGGAGTAGGGGGCAGTATTTT.

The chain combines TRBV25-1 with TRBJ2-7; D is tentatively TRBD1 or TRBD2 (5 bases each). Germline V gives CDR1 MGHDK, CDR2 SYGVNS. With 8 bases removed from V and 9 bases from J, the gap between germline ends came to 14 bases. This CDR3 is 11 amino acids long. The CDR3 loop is CASSGPGGQYF. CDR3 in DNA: TGTGCCAGCTCGGGGCCGGGCGGGCAGTACTTC.

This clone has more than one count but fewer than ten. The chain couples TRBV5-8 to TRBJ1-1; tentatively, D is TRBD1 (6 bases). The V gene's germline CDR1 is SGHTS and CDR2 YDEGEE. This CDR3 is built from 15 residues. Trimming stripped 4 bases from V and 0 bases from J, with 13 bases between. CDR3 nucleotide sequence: TGTGCCAGCAGCGGAGGACAGCTTTTGAACACTGAAGCTTTCTTT. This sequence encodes CASSGGQLLNTEAFF.

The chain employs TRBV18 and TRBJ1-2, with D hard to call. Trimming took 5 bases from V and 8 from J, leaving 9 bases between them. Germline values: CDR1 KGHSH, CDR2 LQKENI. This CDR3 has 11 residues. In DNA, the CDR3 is TGTGCCAGCTCATCTTATATCGGCTACACCTTC. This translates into CASSSYIGYTF.

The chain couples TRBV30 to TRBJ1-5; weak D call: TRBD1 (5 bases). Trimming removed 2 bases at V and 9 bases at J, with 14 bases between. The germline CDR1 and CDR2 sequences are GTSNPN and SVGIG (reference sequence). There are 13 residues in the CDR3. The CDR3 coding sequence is TGTGCCTGGAGTCCGACCCTGGGGCGGCCCCAGCATTTT. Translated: CAWSPTLGRPQHF.

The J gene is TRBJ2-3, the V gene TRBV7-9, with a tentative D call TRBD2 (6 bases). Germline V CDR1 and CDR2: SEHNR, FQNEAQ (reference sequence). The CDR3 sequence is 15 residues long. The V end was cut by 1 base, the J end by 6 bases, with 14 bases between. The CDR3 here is CASSLGGASADTQYF. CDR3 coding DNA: TGTGCCAGCAGCTTAGGTGGGGCTAGCGCGGATACGCAGTATTTT. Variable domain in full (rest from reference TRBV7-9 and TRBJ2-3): DTGVSQNPRHKITKRGQNVTFRCDPISEHNRLYWYRQTLGQGPEFLTYFQNEAQLEKSRLLSDRFSAERPKGSFSTLEIQRTEQGDSAMYLCASSLGGASADTQYFGPGTRLTVL.

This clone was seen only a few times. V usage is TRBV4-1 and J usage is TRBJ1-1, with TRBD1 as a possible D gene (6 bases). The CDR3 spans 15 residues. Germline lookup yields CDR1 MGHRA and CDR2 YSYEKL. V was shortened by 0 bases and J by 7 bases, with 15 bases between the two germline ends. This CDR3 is CASSQDSGGGREAFF. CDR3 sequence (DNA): TGCGCCAGCAGCCAAGATTCGGGGGGCGGGCGTGAAGCTTTCTTT.

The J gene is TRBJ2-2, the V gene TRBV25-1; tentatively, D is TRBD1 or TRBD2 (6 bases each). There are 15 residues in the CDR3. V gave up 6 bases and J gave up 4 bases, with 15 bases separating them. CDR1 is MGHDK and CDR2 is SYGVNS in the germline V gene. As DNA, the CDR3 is TGTGCCAGCAGCCCCACGGGGGCCTTCACCGGGGAGCTGTTTTTT. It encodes CASSPTGAFTGELFF. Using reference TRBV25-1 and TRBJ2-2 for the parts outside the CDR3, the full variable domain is EADIYQTPRYLVIGTGKKITLECSQTMGHDKMYWYQQDPGMELHLIHYSYGVNSTEKGDLSSESTVSRIRTEHFPLTLESARPSHTSQYLCASSPTGAFTGELFFGEGSRLTVL.

Here the CDR3 reads CASREYRGDYGYTF. CDR3 bases: TGTGCCAGCCGGGAATACAGGGGTGACTATGGCTACACCTTC. The rearrangement uses TRBV27 and TRBJ1-2; 7 bases fit TRBD1. The trim removed 8 bases at V and 3 bases at J, leaving 9 bases unmatched. The CDR3 contains 14 residues. Germline CDR1 is MNHEY and CDR2 is SMNVEV (reference sequence).

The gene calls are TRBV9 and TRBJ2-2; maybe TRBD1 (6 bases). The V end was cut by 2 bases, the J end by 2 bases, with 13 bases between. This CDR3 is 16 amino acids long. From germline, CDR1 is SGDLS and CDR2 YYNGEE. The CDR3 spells CASSVLDSQNTGELFF. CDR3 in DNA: TGTGCCAGCAGCGTTCTGGACAGCCAAAACACCGGGGAGCTGTTTTTT.

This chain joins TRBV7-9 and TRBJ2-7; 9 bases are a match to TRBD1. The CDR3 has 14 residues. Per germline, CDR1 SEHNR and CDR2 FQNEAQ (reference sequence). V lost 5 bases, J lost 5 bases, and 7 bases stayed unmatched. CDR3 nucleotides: TGTGCCAGCAGCCCAGGACAGGGGAGGGACGAGCAGTACGTC. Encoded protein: CASSPGQGRDEQYV.

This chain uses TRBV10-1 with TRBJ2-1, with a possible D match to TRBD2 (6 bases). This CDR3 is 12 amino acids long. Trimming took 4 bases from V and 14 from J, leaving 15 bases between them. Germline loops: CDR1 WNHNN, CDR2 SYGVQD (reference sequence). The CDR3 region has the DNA TGCGCCAGCAGTGCCGCCGGGAGCCAGGAGTTCTTC. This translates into CASSAAGSQEFF.

The CDR3 reads CASSTGRQETQYF. The CDR3 DNA follows: TGTGCCAGCAGTACGGGCCGCCAAGAGACCCAGTACTTC. The rearrangement joins TRBV7-2 to TRBJ2-5, with unresolved D. The ends were cut back, 6 bases at V and 1 base at J, with 9 bases in the middle. Germline V gene lookup returns CDR1 SGHTA and CDR2 FQGNSA. The length of the CDR3 is 13 residues.

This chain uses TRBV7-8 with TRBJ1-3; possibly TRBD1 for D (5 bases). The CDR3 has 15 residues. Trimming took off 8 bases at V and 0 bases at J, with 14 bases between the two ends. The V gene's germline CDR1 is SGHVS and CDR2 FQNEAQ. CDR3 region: CASSQGLSSGNTIYF. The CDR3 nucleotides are TGTGCCAGCTCGCAGGGATTAAGCTCTGGAAACACCATATATTTT.

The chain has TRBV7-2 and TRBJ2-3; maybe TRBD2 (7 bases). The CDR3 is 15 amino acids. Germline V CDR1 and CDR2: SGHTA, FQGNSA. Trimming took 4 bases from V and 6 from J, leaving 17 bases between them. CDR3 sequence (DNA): TGTGCCAGCAGCTATTCTTCGGGGGGCCGGGATACGCAGTATTTT. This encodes CASSYSSGGRDTQYF. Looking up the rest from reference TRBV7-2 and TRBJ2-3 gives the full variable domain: GAGVSQSPSNKVTEKGKDVELRCDPISGHTALYWYRQSLGQGLEFLIYFQGNSAPDKSGLPSDRFSAERTGGSVSTLTIQRTQQEDSAVYLCASSYSSGGRDTQYFGPGTRLTVL.

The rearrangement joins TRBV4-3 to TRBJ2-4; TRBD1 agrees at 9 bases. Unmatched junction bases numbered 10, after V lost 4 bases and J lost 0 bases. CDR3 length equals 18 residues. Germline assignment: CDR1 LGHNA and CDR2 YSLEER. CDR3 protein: CASSPGTGTEIAKNIQYF. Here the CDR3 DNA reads TGCGCCAGCAGCCCGGGGACAGGGACCGAAATAGCCAAAAACATTCAGTACTTC.

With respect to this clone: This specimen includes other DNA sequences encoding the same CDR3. CDR3 coding DNA: TGTGCCAGCAGCTTAGCAGGGTTAAATGAGCAGTTCTTC. Encoded protein: CASSLAGLNEQFF. J is TRBJ2-1 and V is TRBV7-6; no firm D call. The germline V and J ends were trimmed by 0 bases and 7 bases, with 7 bases remaining between them. Looked up from germline, CDR1 is SGHVS and CDR2 is FNYEAQ. This CDR3 region has 13 residues.